This T cell receptor (beta chain) originates from a study of early stage breast cancer tumors. Study in general: ER+/PR+/HER2- status applied to about 70% of the 16 invasive breast tumors. Seven or eight ER+/PR+/HER2- tumors were invasive ductal; four were invasive lobular. General study results and limits: Compared with adjacent normal breast tissue, tumors showed around 2.7-fold greater T cell density and higher clonality.

Using immunoSEQ multiplex PCR, the repertoire was profiled, and TCRdb retains in-frame clones only, with some absent. The sample shows 60,000 to 80,000 clones, 79% of them seen only once. Regarding this clone: The antigen is not known.

Deletions cut 5 bases from V and 4 bases from J, with 3 bases between. The CDR3 runs 12 residues. Germline lookup yields CDR1 SGHTA and CDR2 FQGNSA. The source material was blood. This clonotype originated in a person between 60 and 70 years old with breast cancer. The chain is built from TRBV7-2 and TRBJ2-6; D gene uncertain. The DNA of the CDR3 is TGTGCCAGCAGCCCCGGGGCCAACGTCCTGACTTTC. It is translated as CASSPGANVLTF.